This entry describes one T cell receptor (beta chain). CDR3 length: 16 residues. Looked up from germline, CDR1 is SGHAT and CDR2 is FQNNGV. V was clipped by 3 bases and J by 2 bases; unmatched bases: 9. The data stem from a study of hypomethylating agent response in myelodysplastic syndrome. The data were produced by immunoSEQ multiplex PCR, yet TCRdb's version contains in-frame clones alone and is incomplete. The table has around 4,000 clones, around 87% seen once. Here the sequenced sample was bone marrow, taken before or after starting hypomethylating agent treatment for myelodysplastic syndrome (not recorded which). The V and J genes are TRBV11-2 and TRBJ2-5, with 7 bases aligning to TRBD2. The source is a human donor with myelodysplastic syndrome. CDR3 DNA sequence: TGTGCCAGCAGCTTTATAGGACTAGTTTCGCAAGAGACCCAGTACTTC. It codes for CASSFIGLVSQETQYF.